This T cell receptor (beta chain) was recovered during a study of cytomegalovirus exposure and HLA in healthy donors. This PCR relied on a set of 60 Vbeta primers and 13 Jbeta primers. The data were produced by immunoSEQ multiplex PCR, yet TCRdb's version contains in-frame clones alone and is incomplete. Of 200,000 to 300,000 clones in the sample, approximately 84% were seen once. This clone showed up just a few times. The origin of this receptor is a woman aged 40 to 50 in good health and CMV-seropositive. Material: PBMCs.

CDR3 in amino acids: CASSYRGTSPTDTQYF. The CDR3 DNA reads as TGTGCCAGCAGTTACCGAGGGACTAGCCCCACAGATACGCAGTATTTT. This rearrangement joins TRBV6-5 to TRBJ2-3; TRBD2 agrees at 9 bases. Germline V CDR1 and CDR2: MNHEY, SVGAGI. The CDR3 extends over 16 amino acids. V shed 2 bases, J shed 2 bases, and the junction held 5 bases outside the gene matches.